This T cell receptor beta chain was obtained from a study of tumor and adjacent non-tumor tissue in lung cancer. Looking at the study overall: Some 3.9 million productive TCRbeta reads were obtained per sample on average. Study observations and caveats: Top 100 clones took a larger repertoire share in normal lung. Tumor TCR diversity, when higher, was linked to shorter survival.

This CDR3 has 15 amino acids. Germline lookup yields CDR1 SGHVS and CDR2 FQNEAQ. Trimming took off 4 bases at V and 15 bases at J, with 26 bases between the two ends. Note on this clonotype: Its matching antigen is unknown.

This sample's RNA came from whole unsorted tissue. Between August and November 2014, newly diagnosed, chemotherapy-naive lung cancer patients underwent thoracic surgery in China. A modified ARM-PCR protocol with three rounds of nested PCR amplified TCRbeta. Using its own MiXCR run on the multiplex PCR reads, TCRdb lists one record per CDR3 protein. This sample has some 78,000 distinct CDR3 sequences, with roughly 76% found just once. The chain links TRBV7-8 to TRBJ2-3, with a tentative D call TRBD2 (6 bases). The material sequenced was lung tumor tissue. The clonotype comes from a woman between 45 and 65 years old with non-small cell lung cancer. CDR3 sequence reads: CASSSRGAGGDRHYF. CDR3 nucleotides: TGTGCCAGCAGCTCCCGCGGGGCCGGAGGGGATAGACACTATTTT.